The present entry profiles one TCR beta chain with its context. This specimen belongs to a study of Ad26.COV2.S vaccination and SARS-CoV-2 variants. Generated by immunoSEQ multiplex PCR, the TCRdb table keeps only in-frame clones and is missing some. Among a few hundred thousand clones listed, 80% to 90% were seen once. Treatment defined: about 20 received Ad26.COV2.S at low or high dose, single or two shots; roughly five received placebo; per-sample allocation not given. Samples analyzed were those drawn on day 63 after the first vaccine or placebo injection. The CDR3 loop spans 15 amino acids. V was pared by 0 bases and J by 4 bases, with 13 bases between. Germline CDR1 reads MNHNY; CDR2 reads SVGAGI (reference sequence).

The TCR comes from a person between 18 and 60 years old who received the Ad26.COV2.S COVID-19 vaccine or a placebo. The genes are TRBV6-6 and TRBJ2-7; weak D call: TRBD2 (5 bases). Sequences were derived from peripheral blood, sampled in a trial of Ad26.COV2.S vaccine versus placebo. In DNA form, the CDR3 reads TGTGCCAGCAGTTACTCCCGGAGAGGGATATACGAGCAGTACTTC. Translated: CASSYSRRGIYEQYF.